This T cell receptor (beta chain) was sequenced during a study of blood T cell repertoires in COVID-19. Study-level information: Sites in the United States, Italy and Spain provided acute and convalescent COVID-19 samples.

In the source study's methods: Reference gene primer amplification yielded estimated nucleated cell counts. TCRdb keeps only in-frame clones here, not all; method: immunoSEQ multiplex PCR. From that table come the V and J calls and clone size; the DNA was used to work out D and trimming. The table records 200,000 to 250,000 clones, roughly 80% of them present only once. Sequencing was performed on peripheral blood. This receptor was identified in a woman of 80 years or more with COVID-19, enrolled during active disease.

CDR3 nucleotide sequence: TGTGCCAGCAGCGCTGGCAGGACTGAAGCTTTCTTT. The encoded protein is CASSAGRTEAFF. The chain employs TRBV7-2 and TRBJ1-1; D is unclear. Trimming left V 5 bases short and J 5 bases short, with 9 bases between. The CDR3 runs 12 residues. Germline values: CDR1 SGHTA, CDR2 FQGNSA.